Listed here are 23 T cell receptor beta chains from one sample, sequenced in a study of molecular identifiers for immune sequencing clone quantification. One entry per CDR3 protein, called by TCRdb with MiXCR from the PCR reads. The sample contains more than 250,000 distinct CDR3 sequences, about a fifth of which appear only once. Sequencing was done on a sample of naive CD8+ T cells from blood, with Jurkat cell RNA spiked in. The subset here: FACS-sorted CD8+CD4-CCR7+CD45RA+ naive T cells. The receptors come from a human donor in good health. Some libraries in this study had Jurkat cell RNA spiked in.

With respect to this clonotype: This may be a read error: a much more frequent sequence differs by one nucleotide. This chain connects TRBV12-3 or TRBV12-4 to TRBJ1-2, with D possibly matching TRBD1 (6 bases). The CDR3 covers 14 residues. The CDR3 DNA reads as TGTGCCAGCAGTTTTCGGGTCACAGGGACTGGCTGCACCTTC. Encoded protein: CASSFRVTGTGCTF.

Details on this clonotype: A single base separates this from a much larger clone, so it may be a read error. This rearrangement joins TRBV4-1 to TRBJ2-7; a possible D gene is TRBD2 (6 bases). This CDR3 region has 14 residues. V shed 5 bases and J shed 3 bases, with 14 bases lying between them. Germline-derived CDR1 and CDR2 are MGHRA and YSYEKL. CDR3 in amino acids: CASSFTSRDYEQYF. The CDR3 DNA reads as TGCGCCAGCAGCTTCACTAGCAGGGACTACGAGCAGTACTTC.

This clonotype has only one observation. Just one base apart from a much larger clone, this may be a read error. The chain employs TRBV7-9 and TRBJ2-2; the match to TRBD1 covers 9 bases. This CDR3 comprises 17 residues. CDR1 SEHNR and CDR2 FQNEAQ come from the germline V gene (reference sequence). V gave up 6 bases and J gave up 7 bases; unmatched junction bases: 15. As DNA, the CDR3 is TGTGCCAGCAGTACCCCCGGGACAGGGCCTGGCGTCGGGGAGCTGTTTTTT. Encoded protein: CASSTPGTGPGVGELFF. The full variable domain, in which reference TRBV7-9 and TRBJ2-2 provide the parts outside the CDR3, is DTGVSQNPRHKITKRGQNVTFRCDPISEHNRLYWYRQTLGQGPEFLTYFQNEAQLEKSRLLSDRFSAERPKGSFSTLEIQRTEQGDSAMYLCASSTPGTGPGVGELFFGEGSRLTVL.

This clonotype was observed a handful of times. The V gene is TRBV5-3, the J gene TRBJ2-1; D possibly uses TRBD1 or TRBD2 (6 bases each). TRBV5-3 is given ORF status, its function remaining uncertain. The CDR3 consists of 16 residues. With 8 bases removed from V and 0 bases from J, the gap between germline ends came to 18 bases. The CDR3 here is CASRGDTGSSYNEQFF. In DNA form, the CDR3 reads TGTGCCAGCAGGGGAGACACCGGGAGCTCCTACAATGAGCAGTTCTTC.

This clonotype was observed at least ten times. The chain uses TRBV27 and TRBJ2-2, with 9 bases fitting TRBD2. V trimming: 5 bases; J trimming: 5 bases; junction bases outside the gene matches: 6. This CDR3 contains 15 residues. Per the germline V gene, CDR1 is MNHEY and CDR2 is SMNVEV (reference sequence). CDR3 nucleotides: TGTGCCAGCAGTGATAGCGGGAGAGGTACCGGGGAGCTGTTTTTT. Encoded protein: CASSDSGRGTGELFF.

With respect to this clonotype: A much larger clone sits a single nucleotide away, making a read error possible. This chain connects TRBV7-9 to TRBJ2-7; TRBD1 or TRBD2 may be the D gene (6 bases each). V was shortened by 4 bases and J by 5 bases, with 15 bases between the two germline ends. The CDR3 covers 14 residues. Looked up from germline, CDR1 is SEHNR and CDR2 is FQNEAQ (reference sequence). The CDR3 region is CASSSRDGGHEQYF. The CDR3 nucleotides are TGTGCCAGCAGCTCCCGGGACGGGGGCCACGAGCAGTACTTC.

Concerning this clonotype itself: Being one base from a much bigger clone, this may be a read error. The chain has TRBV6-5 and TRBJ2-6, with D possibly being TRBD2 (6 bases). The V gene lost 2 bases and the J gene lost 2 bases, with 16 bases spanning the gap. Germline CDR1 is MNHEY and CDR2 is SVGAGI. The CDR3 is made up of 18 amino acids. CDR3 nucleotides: TGTGCCAGCAGTTACGGGGTCGGAGGGTCCCCTGGGGCCAACGTCCTGACTTTC. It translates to CASSYGVGGSPGANVLTF.

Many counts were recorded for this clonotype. CDR3 residues: CSVVADTYEQYF. The CDR3 coding sequence is TGCAGCGTTGTAGCGGACACCTACGAGCAGTACTTC. This rearrangement joins TRBV29-1 to TRBJ2-7; possibly TRBD2 for D (6 bases). The V and J ends lost 4 bases and 2 bases respectively, with 9 bases between them. This CDR3 is 12 amino acids long. Germline CDR1 reads SQVTM; CDR2 reads ANQGSEA.

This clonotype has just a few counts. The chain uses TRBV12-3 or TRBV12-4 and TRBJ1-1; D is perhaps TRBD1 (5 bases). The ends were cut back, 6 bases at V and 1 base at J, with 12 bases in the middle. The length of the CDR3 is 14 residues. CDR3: CASSPSGANTEAFF. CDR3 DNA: TGTGCCAGCAGCCCCTCCGGGGCGAACACTGAAGCTTTCTTT.

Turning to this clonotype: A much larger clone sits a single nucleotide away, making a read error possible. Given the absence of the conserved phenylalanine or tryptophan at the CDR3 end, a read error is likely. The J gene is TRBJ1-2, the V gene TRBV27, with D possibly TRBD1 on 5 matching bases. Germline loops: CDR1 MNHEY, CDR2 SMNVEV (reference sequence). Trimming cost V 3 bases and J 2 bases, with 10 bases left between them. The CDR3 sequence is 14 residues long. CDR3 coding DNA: TGTGCCAGCAGTTTCCAGCAGGGAAACTATGGCTACACCTCC. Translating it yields CASSFQQGNYGYTS.

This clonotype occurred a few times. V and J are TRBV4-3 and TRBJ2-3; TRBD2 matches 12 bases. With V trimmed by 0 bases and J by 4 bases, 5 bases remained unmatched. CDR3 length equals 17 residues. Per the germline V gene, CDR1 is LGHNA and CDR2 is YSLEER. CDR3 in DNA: TGCGCCAGCAGCCAAGAATGGACTAGCGGGAATTCAGATACGCAGTATTTT. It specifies CASSQEWTSGNSDTQYF.

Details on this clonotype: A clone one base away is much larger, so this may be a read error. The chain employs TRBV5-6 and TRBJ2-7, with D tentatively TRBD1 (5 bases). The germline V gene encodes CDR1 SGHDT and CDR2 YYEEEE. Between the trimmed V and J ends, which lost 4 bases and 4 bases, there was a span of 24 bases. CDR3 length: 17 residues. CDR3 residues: CASSDRPTRGLDYEQYF. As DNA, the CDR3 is TGTGCCAGCAGCGACAGACCCACAAGAGGTTTGGATTACGAGCAGTACTTC.

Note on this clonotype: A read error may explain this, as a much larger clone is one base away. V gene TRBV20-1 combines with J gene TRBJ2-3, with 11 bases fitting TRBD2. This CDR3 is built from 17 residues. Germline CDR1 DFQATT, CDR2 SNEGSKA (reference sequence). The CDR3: CSARPPTSGVLTDTRYF. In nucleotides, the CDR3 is TGCAGTGCTAGACCTCCGACTAGCGGGGTACTCACAGATACGCGGTATTTT.

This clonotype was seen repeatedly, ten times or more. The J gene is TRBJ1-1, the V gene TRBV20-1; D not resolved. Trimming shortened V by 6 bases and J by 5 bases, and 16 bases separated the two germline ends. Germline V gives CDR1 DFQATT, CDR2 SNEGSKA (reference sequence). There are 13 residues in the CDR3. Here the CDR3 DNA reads TGCAGTGCACTGGCCGCAGGAGAAACTGAAGCTTTCTTT. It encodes CSALAAGETEAFF.

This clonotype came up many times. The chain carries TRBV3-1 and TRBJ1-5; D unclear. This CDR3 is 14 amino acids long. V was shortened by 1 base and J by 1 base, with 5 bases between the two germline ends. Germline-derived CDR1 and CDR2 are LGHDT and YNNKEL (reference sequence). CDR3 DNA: TGTGCCAGCAGCCAAGGGGCAAGCAATCAGCCCCAGCATTTT. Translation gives CASSQGASNQPQHF.

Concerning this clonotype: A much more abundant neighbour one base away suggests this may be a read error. CDR3 DNA sequence: TGTGCCAGCAGCGTAGAAACAGGGAGCCCCTACGAGCAGTACTTC. Translated, it gives CASSVETGSPYEQYF. V usage is TRBV9 and J usage is TRBJ2-7; TRBD1 is a possible D gene (6 bases). The CDR3 extends over 15 amino acids. Germline V gene sequence: CDR1 SGDLS, CDR2 YYNGEE. The ends were cut back, 0 bases at V and 2 bases at J, with 12 bases in the middle.

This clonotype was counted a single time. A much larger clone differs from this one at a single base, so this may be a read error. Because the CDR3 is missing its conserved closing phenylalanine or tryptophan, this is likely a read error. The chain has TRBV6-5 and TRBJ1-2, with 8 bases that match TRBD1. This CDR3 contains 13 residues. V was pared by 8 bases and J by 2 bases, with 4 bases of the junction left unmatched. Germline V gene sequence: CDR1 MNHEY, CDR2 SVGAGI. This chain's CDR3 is CASAGGANYGYTS. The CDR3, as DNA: TGTGCCAGCGCAGGGGGCGCCAACTATGGCTACACCTCC.

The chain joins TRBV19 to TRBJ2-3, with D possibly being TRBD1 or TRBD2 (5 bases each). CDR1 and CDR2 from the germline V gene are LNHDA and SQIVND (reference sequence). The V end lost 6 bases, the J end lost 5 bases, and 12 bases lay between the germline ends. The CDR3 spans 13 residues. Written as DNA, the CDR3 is TGTGCCAGTAGAACGGGGCAGGTAGATACGCAGTATTTT. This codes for CASRTGQVDTQYF.

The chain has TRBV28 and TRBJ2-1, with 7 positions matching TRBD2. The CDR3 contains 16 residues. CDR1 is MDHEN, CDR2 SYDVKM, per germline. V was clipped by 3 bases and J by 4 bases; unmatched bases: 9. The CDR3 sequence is CASSFSREGPYNEQFF. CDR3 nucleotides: TGTGCCAGCAGTTTCTCGAGGGAGGGGCCGTACAATGAGCAGTTCTTC.

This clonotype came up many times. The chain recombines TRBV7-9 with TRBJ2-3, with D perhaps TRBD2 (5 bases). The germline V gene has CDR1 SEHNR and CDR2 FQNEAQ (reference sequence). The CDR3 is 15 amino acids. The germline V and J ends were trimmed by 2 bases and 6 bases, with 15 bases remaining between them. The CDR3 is CASSLREPKADTQYF. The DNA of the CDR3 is TGTGCCAGCAGCTTAAGGGAGCCCAAGGCGGATACGCAGTATTTT.

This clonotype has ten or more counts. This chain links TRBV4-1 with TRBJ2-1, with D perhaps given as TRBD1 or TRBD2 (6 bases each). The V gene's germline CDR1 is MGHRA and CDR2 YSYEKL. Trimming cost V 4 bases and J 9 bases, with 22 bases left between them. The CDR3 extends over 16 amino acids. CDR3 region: CASSRLGQGLEGEQFF. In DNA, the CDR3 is TGCGCCAGCAGCCGACTTGGCCAGGGGTTGGAGGGTGAGCAGTTCTTC.

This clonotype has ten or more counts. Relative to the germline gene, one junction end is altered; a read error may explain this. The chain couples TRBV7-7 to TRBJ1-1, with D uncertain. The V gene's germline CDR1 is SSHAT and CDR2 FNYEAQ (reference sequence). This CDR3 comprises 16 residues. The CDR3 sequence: CASSSGRDGVNTEAFF. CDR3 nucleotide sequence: TGTGCTAGCAGCTCCGGACGGGATGGGGTGAACACTGAAGCTTTCTTT.

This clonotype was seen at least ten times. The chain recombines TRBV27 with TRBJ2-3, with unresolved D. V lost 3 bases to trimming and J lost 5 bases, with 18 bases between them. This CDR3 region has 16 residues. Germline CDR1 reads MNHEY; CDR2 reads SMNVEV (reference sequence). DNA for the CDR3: TGTGCCAGCAGTTTGTTTTTAACTCAAGGGCTAGATACGCAGTATTTT. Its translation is CASSLFLTQGLDTQYF.